The 29 T cell receptor beta chains given below trace back to one sample, sequenced in a study of blood T cell repertoires in COVID-19. Profiled with immunoSEQ multiplex PCR; TCRdb holds only in-frame clones, not every one. The table has around 140,000 clones, 84% seen once. Sequenced material: peripheral blood. All receptors come from a human donor in a cohort sampled during active COVID-19.

As to this clone: This same CDR3 is encoded by further DNA sequences in the sample. The V call is TRBV7-3, the J call TRBJ1-1; tentatively, D is TRBD1 (5 bases). CDR3 length: 13 amino acids. From germline, CDR1 is SGHTA and CDR2 FQGTGA. Trimming pared 2 bases from V and 2 bases from J, leaving 6 bases between. CDR3 sequence: CASSLQGNTEAFF. The CDR3 DNA reads TGTGCCAGCAGCTTACAGGGAAACACTGAAGCTTTCTTT.

Of note for this clone: This same CDR3 is encoded by further DNA sequences in the sample. The gene calls are TRBV18 and TRBJ2-1; no definite D call. The CDR3 is 11 residues long. V was clipped by 3 bases and J by 7 bases, with 4 bases between them. The V gene's germline CDR1 is KGHSH and CDR2 LQKENI. This CDR3 is CASSPLNEQFF. CDR3 DNA: TGTGCCAGCTCACCCTTAAATGAGCAGTTCTTC.

The chain recombines TRBV24-1 with TRBJ2-1; 10 positions match TRBD1. The J segment lost 10 bases and the V segment lost 3 bases, leaving 17 bases of the junction unmatched. This CDR3 is 18 amino acids long. CDR1 and CDR2 (germline): KGHDR, SFDVKD. CDR3 nucleotide sequence: TGTGCCACCAGTGATCTGGCAGGGGGTGACAGGGGGCGAGTGGAGCAGTTCTTC. It yields the protein CATSDLAGGDRGRVEQFF.

The chain has TRBV9 and TRBJ2-5, with 11 bases fitting TRBD2. The CDR3 length is 15 residues. Germline V gives CDR1 SGDLS, CDR2 YYNGEE. V lost 2 bases and J lost 1; bases outside the gene matches: 1. CDR3 coding DNA: TGTGCCAGCAGCGTGACTAGCGGGGCCCAAGAGACCCAGTACTTC. This encodes CASSVTSGAQETQYF.

V is TRBV7-2 and J is TRBJ2-3; 11 bases align to TRBD2. CDR1 and CDR2 (germline): SGHTA, FQGNSA. The CDR3 covers 15 residues. Trimming removed 3 bases from V and 3 bases from J; junction bases left unmatched: 2. The DNA for the CDR3 is TGTGCCAGCAGCTTGACTAGCGGGGAGACAGATACGCAGTATTTT. Translated: CASSLTSGETDTQYF.

This clone was detected ten times or more. J is TRBJ2-5 and V is TRBV29-1, with TRBD2 identical over 7 bases. The germline CDR1 and CDR2 sequences are SQVTM and ANQGSEA. The trim removed 3 bases at V and 4 bases at J, leaving 2 bases unmatched. The CDR3 contains 12 residues. This CDR3 is CSVDGRGETQYF. The CDR3 DNA reads as TGCAGCGTTGATGGGAGGGGAGAGACCCAGTACTTC.

The chain links TRBV5-1 to TRBJ1-5; D gene ambiguous. V was pared by 5 bases and J by 5 bases, with 17 bases between. Germline V gives CDR1 SGHRS, CDR2 YFSETQ. This CDR3 contains 15 residues. CDR3 region: CASSPREGRDQPQHF. CDR3 nucleotide sequence: TGCGCCAGCAGTCCCCGTGAGGGTCGGGATCAGCCCCAGCATTTT. The full variable domain, in which reference TRBV5-1 and TRBJ1-5 provide the parts outside the CDR3, is KAGVTQTPRYLIKTRGQQVTLSCSPISGHRSVSWYQQTPGQGLQFLFEYFSETQRNKGNFPGRFSGRQFSNSRSEMNVSTLELGDSALYLCASSPREGRDQPQHFGDGTRLSIL.

The rearrangement joins TRBV19 to TRBJ2-1; no definite D call. This CDR3 region has 13 residues. Between the trimmed V and J ends, which lost 3 bases and 5 bases, there was a span of 8 bases. The germline gives CDR1 LNHDA, CDR2 SQIVND (reference sequence). DNA for the CDR3: TGTGCCAGTAGTATGTCGCAGAACAATGAGCAGTTCTTC. This codes for CASSMSQNNEQFF.

DNA for the CDR3: TGTGCCAGCTCGGCAGCGGGGGGCAATGGCAATCAGCCCCAGCATTTT. Translation: CASSAAGGNGNQPQHF. V is TRBV18 and J is TRBJ1-5; weak D call: TRBD1 (6 bases). The CDR3 totals 16 residues. CDR1 is KGHSH and CDR2 is LQKENI in the germline V gene. Trimming took off 6 bases at V and 2 bases at J, with 17 bases between the two ends.

The gene calls are TRBV4-2 and TRBJ2-1; 8 nucleotides match TRBD2. Germline V gene data show CDR1 as LGHNA and CDR2 as YNFKEQ. V trimming: 4 bases; J trimming: 10 bases; junction bases outside the gene matches: 6. The CDR3 spans 13 residues. CDR3 in amino acids: CASSPGGTDEQFF. The CDR3 DNA reads TGTGCCAGCAGCCCGGGGGGGACCGACGAGCAGTTCTTC.

This sequence joins TRBV15 and TRBJ2-5; 11 bases agree with TRBD2. The CDR3 is made up of 17 amino acids. Germline V CDR1 and CDR2: LNHNV, YYDKDF (reference sequence). J gave up 4 bases and V 1 base, and 8 bases lay outside the gene matches. The chain's CDR3 is CATSRVGGTSGRETQYF. As DNA, the CDR3 is TGTGCCACCAGCAGAGTTGGAGGTACTAGCGGGAGAGAGACCCAGTACTTC.

V gene TRBV6-6 combines with J gene TRBJ1-4; the match to TRBD1 covers 7 bases. This CDR3 region has 15 residues. V was pared by 2 bases and J by 0 bases, with 0 bases of the junction left unmatched. In germline, CDR1 is MNHNY, CDR2 SVGAGI (reference sequence). CDR3 amino acids: CASSYDRATNEKLFF. Written as DNA, the CDR3 is TGTGCCAGCAGTTACGACAGGGCAACTAATGAAAAACTGTTTTTT.

This clone appeared once. The chain carries TRBV2 and TRBJ2-1; perhaps TRBD2 as D (6 bases). The V gene lost 10 bases and the J gene lost 8 bases, with 21 bases spanning the gap. The CDR3 is made up of 14 amino acids. Germline loops: CDR1 SNHLY, CDR2 FYNNEI. The CDR3 protein is CATPRGGPGDEQFF. The CDR3 nucleotides read TGTGCCACCCCACGAGGAGGGCCCGGGGATGAGCAGTTCTTC.

The chain joins TRBV30 to TRBJ2-4; 7 positions agree with TRBD2. The V segment lost 2 bases and the J segment 1 base; nucleotides outside the gene matches: 5. The CDR3 has 15 amino acids. The V gene's germline CDR1 is GTSNPN and CDR2 SVGIG (reference sequence). CDR3 residues: CAWSYGGSAKNIQYF. In DNA form, the CDR3 reads TGTGCCTGGAGTTACGGCGGGAGTGCCAAAAACATTCAGTACTTC.

The chain combines TRBV6-5 with TRBJ1-5; 7 bases fit TRBD1. Trimming cost V 4 bases and J 6 bases; bases outside gene matches: 12. Germline V gives CDR1 MNHEY, CDR2 SVGAGI. The CDR3 sequence is 16 residues long. The CDR3 here is CASSSLTRGPGQPQHF. DNA for the CDR3: TGTGCCAGCAGTTCCCTGACAAGGGGGCCGGGTCAGCCCCAGCATTTT.

The rearrangement links TRBV30 to TRBJ1-6; the D gene is possibly TRBD1 (5 bases). The length of the CDR3 is 13 residues. Trimming took off 8 bases at V and 8 bases at J, with 16 bases between the two ends. In germline, CDR1 is GTSNPN, CDR2 SVGIG (reference sequence). CDR3 sequence (DNA): TGTGCCCGTTCCGGGTCCAGGGATTCACCCCTCCACTTT. Protein product: CARSGSRDSPLHF.

The sample holds a few counts of this clone. The V gene is TRBV28, the J gene TRBJ2-1; 12 positions agree with TRBD2. Germline CDR1 and CDR2: MDHEN and SYDVKM. This CDR3 has 16 amino acids. Trimming cost V 6 bases and J 0 bases; bases outside gene matches: 3. CDR3 sequence: CASRRLAGVSYNEQFF. Written as DNA, the CDR3 is TGTGCCAGCAGAAGACTAGCGGGGGTCTCCTACAATGAGCAGTTCTTC. Together with reference TRBV28 and TRBJ2-1, the CDR3 gives the full variable domain: DVKVTQSSRYLVKRTGEKVFLECVQDMDHENMFWYRQDPGLGLRLIYFSYDVKMKEKGDIPEGYSVSREKKERFSLILESASTNQTSMYLCASRRLAGVSYNEQFFGPGTRLTVL.

The chain recombines TRBV7-2 with TRBJ2-7; D gene ambiguous. V was shortened by 1 base and J by 3 bases, with 10 bases between the two germline ends. The germline CDR1 and CDR2 sequences are SGHTA and FQGNSA. The CDR3 covers 14 residues. This CDR3 reads CASSLGSSNYEQYV. The CDR3 DNA sequence: TGTGCCAGCAGCTTAGGGTCCTCTAACTACGAGCAGTACGTC.

The rearrangement uses TRBV6-4 and TRBJ1-4; 9 bases agree with TRBD1. CDR1 and CDR2 from the germline V gene are MRHNA and SNTAGT. The CDR3 is made up of 15 amino acids. Trimming at V came to 6 bases and at J to 7 bases, leaving 9 bases not matched to a gene. The CDR3 reads CASSPTGGQSEKLFF. DNA of the CDR3: TGTGCCAGCAGCCCGACAGGGGGACAGAGTGAAAAACTGTTTTTT.

The rearrangement links TRBV7-2 to TRBJ2-1; D call uncertain. This CDR3 has 16 residues. The germline V gene encodes CDR1 SGHTA and CDR2 FQGNSA. Trimming shortened V by 4 bases and J by 4 bases, and 17 bases separated the two germline ends. CDR3 sequence (DNA): TGTGCCAGCAGCTCTGGAAAGAGGCCGATTTACAATGAGCAGTTCTTC. Translating it yields CASSSGKRPIYNEQFF. Drawing the rest from reference TRBV7-2 and TRBJ2-1, the complete variable domain is GAGVSQSPSNKVTEKGKDVELRCDPISGHTALYWYRQSLGQGLEFLIYFQGNSAPDKSGLPSDRFSAERTGGSVSTLTIQRTQQEDSAVYLCASSSGKRPIYNEQFFGPGTRLTVL.

The chain employs TRBV29-1 and TRBJ1-2, with 9 bases identical to TRBD1. From germline, CDR1 is SQVTM and CDR2 ANQGSEA. V was pared by 4 bases and J by 5 bases, with 11 bases of the junction left unmatched. The CDR3 is 15 amino acids. The CDR3: CSVVPQTGGGYGYTF. CDR3 sequence (DNA): TGCAGCGTTGTACCCCAGACAGGGGGAGGGTATGGCTACACCTTC.

For the CDR3, the DNA is TGTGCCAGCAGTCTAGGGGGGGAGGCTAACTATGGCTACACCTTC. Translating it yields CASSLGGEANYGYTF. The chain is built from TRBV28 and TRBJ1-2, with D tentatively TRBD1 (6 bases). This CDR3 spans 15 amino acids. Germline V gene lookup returns CDR1 MDHEN and CDR2 SYDVKM. With 5 bases removed from V and 0 bases from J, the gap between germline ends came to 13 bases.

The chain has TRBV30 and TRBJ2-5, with D perhaps matching TRBD1 (6 bases). The ends were cut back, 3 bases at V and 4 bases at J, with 15 bases in the middle. Germline V gene sequence: CDR1 GTSNPN, CDR2 SVGIG (reference sequence). The CDR3 is 14 residues long. The CDR3 here is CAWRKYGTRETQYF. The CDR3 coding sequence is TGTGCCTGGAGAAAGTACGGGACACGAGAGACCCAGTACTTC.

This sequence joins TRBV6-4 and TRBJ2-1; 11 bases are shared with TRBD1. The CDR3 runs 15 residues. V shed 5 bases, J shed 6 bases, and the junction held 6 bases outside the gene matches. From germline, CDR1 is MRHNA and CDR2 SNTAGT. The CDR3 bases are TGTGCCAGCAGTAGGGGACAGGGGGGCGGCAATGAGCAGTTCTTC. This sequence encodes CASSRGQGGGNEQFF.

CDR3 residues: CASSRELANYGYTF. The CDR3 DNA follows: TGTGCCAGCAGCCGGGAGTTAGCTAACTATGGCTACACCTTC. The chain has TRBV3-1 (or the pseudogene TRBV3-2) and TRBJ1-2; D uncertain. The CDR3 is 14 amino acids. Trimming pared 4 bases from V and 0 bases from J, leaving 9 bases between. Germline lookup yields CDR1 LGHDT and CDR2 YNNKEL (reference sequence).

The chain is built from TRBV6-1 and TRBJ1-2, with 8 bases identical to TRBD1. Germline V gene data show CDR1 as MNHNS and CDR2 as SASEGT. CDR3 size: 15 residues. V gave up 6 bases and J gave up 6 bases; unmatched junction bases: 12. The DNA for the CDR3 is TGTGCCAGCAGCTATCCCAGTCGACAGGGGAATGGCTACACCTTC. As protein: CASSYPSRQGNGYTF.

The gene calls are TRBV2 and TRBJ1-2, with a tentative D call TRBD1 (6 bases). Trimming removed 7 bases from V and 3 bases from J, with 15 bases in between. The CDR3 covers 14 residues. CDR1 and CDR2 from the germline V gene are SNHLY and FYNNEI. The CDR3 is CASTKDSSYYGYTF. For the CDR3, the DNA is TGTGCCAGCACTAAGGACAGTTCCTACTATGGCTACACCTTC. The full variable domain, in which reference TRBV2 and TRBJ1-2 provide the parts outside the CDR3, is EPEVTQTPSHQVTQMGQEVILRCVPISNHLYFYWYRQILGQKVEFLVSFYNNEISEKSEIFDDQFSVERPDGSNFTLKIRSTKLEDSAMYFCASTKDSSYYGYTFGSGTRLTVV.

The chain has TRBV5-8 and TRBJ2-3, with 7 bases fitting TRBD1. Germline values: CDR1 SGHTS, CDR2 YDEGEE. CDR3 length: 15 residues. Losses at the gene ends were 2 bases for V and 3 bases for J; bases not matched to a gene: 6. CDR3 nucleotides: TGTGCCAGCAGCTTTTTGGGACAGCAAACAGATACGCAGTATTTT. Translating gives CASSFLGQQTDTQYF.

The chain joins TRBV5-1 to TRBJ1-1, with unresolved D. Between the trimmed V and J ends, which lost 0 bases and 7 bases, there was a span of 13 bases. Germline V lookup: CDR1 SGHRS, CDR2 YFSETQ. CDR3 length equals 14 residues. The CDR3 here is CASSLEAGLDEAFF. In nucleotides, the CDR3 is TGCGCCAGCAGCTTGGAGGCAGGACTGGATGAAGCTTTCTTT.